This TCR beta chain was sequenced during a study of blood T cell repertoires in COVID-19. Assay used: immunoSEQ multiplex PCR; TCRdb lists only in-frame clones, some missing. The sample shows 250,000 to 350,000 clones, about 88% of them seen only once. From germline, CDR1 is MDHEN and CDR2 SYDVKM. The CDR3 spans 16 residues. V dropped 3 bases and J dropped 2 bases, with 14 bases sitting between them. Individuals drawn from around 25 US areas were roughly 18 to 95 years old. The clonotype comes from a woman aged 50 to 60 who had recovered from COVID-19. The specimen was PBMCs or T cells enriched from blood (not recorded which). The chain is built from TRBV28 and TRBJ1-5; D is undetermined. The CDR3 nucleotides read TGTGCCAGCAGTTTGGGCAGGTCGAGGGGCAATCAGCCCCAGCATTTT. This encodes CASSLGRSRGNQPQHF.